This TCR beta chain was found in a study of T cells in Graves' hyperthyroidism and ophthalmopathy. Study-level findings and limits: Blood also held most thyroid clonotypes expanded beyond 0.001. Progression to ophthalmopathy was predicted a median of about 6.6 months early. Ophthalmopathy was distinguished from stable hyperthyroidism by 13 V-J signatures.

Researchers amplified the TCR beta CDR3 regions from RNA transcripts. The study used the HTBI primer set for a first-round RT-PCR of the TCR CDR3. MiXCR, run by TCRdb on the multiplex PCR reads, gives a single entry per CDR3 protein. This sample yields 200,000 to 250,000 distinct CDR3 sequences, of which 17% are seen a single time; approximately 50% belongs to the top ten. This clonotype showed up many times. Antigen: not known. This sample holds PBMCs from 8 to 10 ml fresh peripheral blood. The V gene's germline CDR1 is KGHSH and CDR2 LQKENI. Trimming at V came to 2 bases and at J to 2 bases, leaving 0 bases not matched to a gene. The CDR3 is made up of 13 amino acids.

Specimen: blood. The chain is built from TRBV18 and TRBJ2-7, with TRBD1 identical over 7 bases. This receptor was taken from a man aged 45-65 years with Graves' hyperthyroidism. CDR3 region: CASSPDRAYEQYF. CDR3 sequence (DNA): TGTGCCAGCTCACCAGACAGGGCCTACGAGCAGTACTTC.